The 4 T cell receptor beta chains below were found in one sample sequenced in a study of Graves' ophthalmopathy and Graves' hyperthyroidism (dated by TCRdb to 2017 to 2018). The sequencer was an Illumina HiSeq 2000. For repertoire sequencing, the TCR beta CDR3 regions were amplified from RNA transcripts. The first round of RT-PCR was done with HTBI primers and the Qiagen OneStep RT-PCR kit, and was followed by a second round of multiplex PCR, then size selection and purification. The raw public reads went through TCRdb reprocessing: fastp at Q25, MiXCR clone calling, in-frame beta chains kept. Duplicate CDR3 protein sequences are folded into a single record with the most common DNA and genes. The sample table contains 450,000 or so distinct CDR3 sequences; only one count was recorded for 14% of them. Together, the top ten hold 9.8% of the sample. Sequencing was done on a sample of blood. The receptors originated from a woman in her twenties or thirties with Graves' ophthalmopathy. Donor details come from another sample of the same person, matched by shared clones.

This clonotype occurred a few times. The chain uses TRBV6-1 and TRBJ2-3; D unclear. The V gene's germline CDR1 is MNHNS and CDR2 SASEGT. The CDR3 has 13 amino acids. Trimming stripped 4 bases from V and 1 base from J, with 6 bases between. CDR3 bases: TGTGCCAGCAGTGGGCACCGCACAGATACGCAGTATTTT. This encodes CASSGHRTDTQYF.

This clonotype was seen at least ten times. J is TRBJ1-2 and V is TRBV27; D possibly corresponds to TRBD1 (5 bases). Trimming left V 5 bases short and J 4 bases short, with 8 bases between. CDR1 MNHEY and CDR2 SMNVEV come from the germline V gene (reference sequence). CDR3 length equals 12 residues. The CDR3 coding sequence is TGTGCCAGCAGTACAGGACCCTATGGCTACACCTTC. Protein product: CASSTGPYGYTF.

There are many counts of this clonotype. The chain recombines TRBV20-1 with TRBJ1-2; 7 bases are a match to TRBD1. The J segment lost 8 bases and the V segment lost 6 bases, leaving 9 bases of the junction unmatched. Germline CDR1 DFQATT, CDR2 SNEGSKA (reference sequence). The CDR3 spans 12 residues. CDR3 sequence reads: CSARQGRKGYTF. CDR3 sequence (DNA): TGCAGTGCGCGACAGGGAAGAAAAGGCTACACCTTC.

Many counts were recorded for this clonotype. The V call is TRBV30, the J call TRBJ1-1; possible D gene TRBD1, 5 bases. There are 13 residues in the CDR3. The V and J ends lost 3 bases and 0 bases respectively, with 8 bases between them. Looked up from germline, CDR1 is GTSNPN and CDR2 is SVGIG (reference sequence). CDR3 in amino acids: CAWRGGMNTEAFF. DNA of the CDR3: TGTGCCTGGAGGGGGGGAATGAACACTGAAGCTTTCTTT.